What follows describes a single T cell receptor beta chain. This clonotype has a handful of counts. Which antigen it targets is not known. It has no much larger one-base neighbor in the sample; base qualities were not kept. TCRdb shows the sequencer as Illumina HiSeq 1500. The raw public data were reprocessed by TCRdb itself: fastp quality trimming at Q25, MiXCR clonotype calling, in-frame beta chains only. Every CDR3 protein is listed once, alongside the most common genes and DNA of its rows. A total of 250,000 to 300,000 distinct CDR3 sequences appear in this sample, about 25% of them only once. Jointly, the top ten make up 11% to 15% of the sample. Trimming removed 8 bases from V and 0 bases from J; the gene matches leave 3 bases unexplained. Taken from cysteine to phenylalanine, the CDR3 has 13 residues. Only the CDR3 DNA is retained, 39 bases long and in frame from the first base. The CDR1 and CDR2 encoded by the germline V gene are SGHDN and FVKESK.

The sample is drawn from a study of T cell repertoires in cytomegalovirus infection (dated by TCRdb to about 2019). Describing the broader study: Because public TCR beta signatures pointed to carriage of CMV infection together with the matching HLA type, the HLA type of each donor mattered for the analysis. Here is what the overall study found, with its caveats: In the ex vivo response, HLA-C-restricted CMV-specific TCR beta clonotypes were dominant, and in two of eight donors the single most frequent clonotype came from this HLA-C-restricted group. In both this cohort and an independent cohort of 352 donors, the cumulative frequency of public TCR beta family members distinguished carriers of CMV infection plus the relevant HLA type.

This TCR was sampled from a human donor in good health (CMV status not recorded). Some clones in this sample may be carry-over from other donors' samples. The chain is made from TRBV14 and TRBJ1-1, and 7 junction bases match TRBD1. Sequenced sample: PBMCs. The encoded CDR3 is CASSTGLNTEAFF. DNA sequence: TGTGCCAGCTCGACAGGGCTGAACACTGAAGCTTTCTTT. The full variable domain, completed from the reference TRBV14 and TRBJ1-1 proteins outside the CDR3, reads EAGVTQFPSHSVIEKGQTVTLRCDPISGHDNLYWYRRVMGKEIKFLLHFVKESKQDESGMPNNRFLAERTGGTYSTLKVQPAELEDSGVYFCASSTGLNTEAFFGQGTRLTVV.